A selection of T cell receptor beta chains follows, all from one sample in a study of cytomegalovirus exposure and HLA in healthy donors. Produced via immunoSEQ multiplex PCR; TCRdb's table is partial and in-frame only. The sample consists of under 85,000 clones, about four fifths of them appearing once. The specimen sequenced was PBMCs. These receptors were obtained from a woman aged 25 to 45 in good health and CMV-seronegative. Each CDR3 is given with its conserved first and last residue. D genes are given only for firm matches. A row's size may be missing; if present it is once, few, many or a size class.

.,TRBJ2-1,TRBV30,.,TGTGCCTGGAGTGTACGCGGGATTAATGAGCAGTTCTTC,CAWSVRGINEQFF
.,TRBJ1-1,TRBV15,.,TGTGCCACCAGCAGAACCAGACAGAACACTGAAGCTTTCTTT,CATSRTRQNTEAFF
TRBD2,TRBJ2-7,TRBV6-5,few,TGTGCCAGCAGTTACGAGGGCCGGGAGGTCGGTTACGAGCAGTACTTC,CASSYEGREVGYEQYF
TRBD2,TRBJ2-7,TRBV4-2,.,TGTGCCAGCAGCCAAGGGTTAGCGGGGACCTACGAGCAGTACTTC,CASSQGLAGTYEQYF
TRBD2,TRBJ2-2,TRBV7-9,few,TGTGCCAGCAGCCGGGGGGTAGATGAGGAGCTGTTTTTT,CASSRGVDEELFF
.,TRBJ2-5,TRBV29-1,.,TGCAGCGTTGATGGAGGGGAGGAGACCCAGTACTTC,CSVDGGEETQYF
TRBD2,TRBJ2-1,TRBV30,once,TGTGCCTGGACCTTATCGCGGGAGGCCACGGGCCTATACAATGAGCAGTTCTTC,CAWTLSREATGLYNEQFF
TRBD1,TRBJ2-5,TRBV2,.,TGTGCCAGCAGTGAAGCGCTGATTGGACAGGGTCTTGACGGGGAGTCCCAGTACTTC,CASSEALIGQGLDGESQYF
.,TRBJ2-5,TRBV30,.,TGTGCCTGGAGTGTCGGGGGTACGGAGACCCAGTACTTC,CAWSVGGTETQYF
.,TRBJ1-6,TRBV7-6,.,TGTGCCAGCAGCTTATTCGGCCGGGGGTCCAATAATTCACCCCTCCACTTT,CASSLFGRGSNNSPLHF
.,TRBJ2-3,TRBV11-3,.,TGTGCCAGCAGCTTTGGGGGGGCGAGGGGAGATACGCAGTATTTT,CASSFGGARGDTQYF
TRBD1,TRBJ1-4,TRBV4-1,.,TGCGCCAGCAGCCCGTCCGGGACAGAGACTAATGAAAAACTGTTTTTT,CASSPSGTETNEKLFF
.,TRBJ2-1,TRBV10-3,.,TGTGCCATCAGTGAATATGACAATGAGCAGTTCTTC,CAISEYDNEQFF
.,TRBJ2-2,TRBV28,.,TGTGCCAGCAGTTTACCTAACACCGGGGAGCTGTTTTTT,CASSLPNTGELFF
.,TRBJ2-7,TRBV2,.,TGTGCCAGCCTCGCGGGTGAGCAGTACTTC,CASLAGEQYF
.,TRBJ1-5,TRBV7-2,few,TGTGCCAGCAGCTCCTCAGGGGGCAATCAGCCCCAGCATTTT,CASSSSGGNQPQHF
TRBD2,TRBJ2-7,TRBV6-5,.,TGTGCCAGCAGTTCCTTCTCCGGGAGGGGTAGATACGAGCAGTACTTC,CASSSFSGRGRYEQYF
TRBD2,TRBJ2-1,TRBV4-3,.,TGCGCCAGCAGCCAAGGACTAGCGGGTTACAATGAGCAGTTCTTC,CASSQGLAGYNEQFF
.,TRBJ1-4,TRBV4-1,.,TGCGCCAGCAGCCAAGGATATGGGGGGGTAGGTGAAAAACTGTTTTTT,CASSQGYGGVGEKLFF
.,TRBJ2-1,TRBV5-1,.,TGCGCCAGCAGCTTGGGTCCGCAGAACAATGAGCAGTTCTTC,CASSLGPQNNEQFF
.,TRBJ1-2,TRBV30,.,TGTGCCTGGAGTGGGGGGGACAACTATGGCTACACCTTC,CAWSGGDNYGYTF
.,TRBJ1-2,TRBV11-2,.,TGTGCCAGCAGCCCTCGGACATCACGTAGTTATGGCTACACCTTC,CASSPRTSRSYGYTF
.,TRBJ2-1,TRBV30,once,TGTGCCTGGAGTGTAGGAGGAGCCAATGAGCAGTTCTTC,CAWSVGGANEQFF
.,TRBJ2-5,TRBV7-9,.,TGTGCCAGCAGCATCTTGCGGGGAGCGGGTCAAGAGACCCAGTACTTC,CASSILRGAGQETQYF
.,TRBJ1-5,TRBV28,.,TGTGCCAGCAGTTTATTGGCAGGGCCTCAGCCCCAGCATTTT,CASSLLAGPQPQHF
.,TRBJ1-2,TRBV6-5,once,TGTGCCAGCAGTTACGCCGGGACACTCTATGGCTACACCTTC,CASSYAGTLYGYTF
.,TRBJ1-6,TRBV7-2,once,TGTGCCAGCAGCTTAAAGGCAAGACAAGCAGGTTCACCCCTCCACTTT,CASSLKARQAGSPLHF
TRBD2,TRBJ2-3,TRBV10-3,.,TGTGCCATCAGTGAGGAGACTAGCGGTCATACGCAGTATTTT,CAISEETSGHTQYF
.,TRBJ2-4,TRBV10-2,.,TGCGCCAGCAGCCGGGACTCCAGCATTCAGTACTTC,CASSRDSSIQYF
TRBD1,TRBJ1-6,TRBV10-2,.,TGCGCCAGCAGTGAGGACAGGGGTGTATATTCACCCCTCCACTTT,CASSEDRGVYSPLHF
.,TRBJ1-1,TRBV7-9,.,TGTGCCAGCAGCTCGCCCGCGGTGAACACTGAAGCTTTCTTT,CASSSPAVNTEAFF
TRBD2,TRBJ2-7,TRBV29-1,.,TGCAGCGGGGGGACACGAACTCGGACTAGCGGCTTCTACGAGCAGTACTTC,CSGGTRTRTSGFYEQYF
.,TRBJ1-1,TRBV9,.,TGTGCCAGCAGCACCCTTCCGGGAAGTGGTACTGAAGCTTTCTTT,CASSTLPGSGTEAFF
.,TRBJ2-5,TRBV27,.,TGTGCCAGCAGTAGGAGGGGAGAGACCCAGTACTTC,CASSRRGETQYF
TRBD1,TRBJ2-7,TRBV5-1,.,TGCGCCAGCAGCGTGTCCAGGACAGGCTCATACGAGCAGTACTTC,CASSVSRTGSYEQYF
.,TRBJ2-1,TRBV7-3,.,TGTGCCAGCAGCCGTAGCGGTCTCAACAATGAGCAGTTCTTC,CASSRSGLNNEQFF
.,TRBJ1-1,TRBV2,.,TGTGCCAGCATCACAGACGGGGGTACTGAAGCTTTCTTT,CASITDGGTEAFF
TRBD2,TRBJ2-1,TRBV10-3,few,TGTGCCACGTTCGAGGGACTAGTAAGTCGTGAGCAGTTCTTC,CATFEGLVSREQFF
TRBD2,TRBJ2-3,TRBV15,once,TGTGCCACCAGCAGAGCCAGCGGGAGCGCGCAGTATTTT,CATSRASGSAQYF
.,TRBJ1-1,TRBV10-2,.,TGCGCCAGCAGTGTCACGGGGGGGACTGAAGCTTTCTTT,CASSVTGGTEAFF
TRBD1,TRBJ2-7,TRBV30,.,TGTGCCTGGGACAGGGGGCTGAATCGCGGCGAGCAGTACTTC,CAWDRGLNRGEQYF
TRBD2,TRBJ2-6,TRBV30,.,TGTGCCTGGAGTCGGCTAGCGGGGTCTGGGGCCAACGTCCTGACTTTC,CAWSRLAGSGANVLTF
.,TRBJ2-5,TRBV10-1,.,TGCGCCAGTTCGATAGAGGAGACCCAGTACTTC,CASSIEETQYF
TRBD1,TRBJ2-7,TRBV9,once,TGTGCCAGCAGCAGACAGGGAGCCGAGCAGTACTTC,CASSRQGAEQYF
.,TRBJ1-2,TRBV21-1,.,TGTGCCAGCAGCAAAGGTTCCGGGACAGGGGCCTATGGCTACACCTTC,CASSKGSGTGAYGYTF
.,TRBJ2-5,TRBV4-2,.,TGTGCCAGCAGCCATGGGCAGGGGCAAGAGACCCAGTACTTC,CASSHGQGQETQYF